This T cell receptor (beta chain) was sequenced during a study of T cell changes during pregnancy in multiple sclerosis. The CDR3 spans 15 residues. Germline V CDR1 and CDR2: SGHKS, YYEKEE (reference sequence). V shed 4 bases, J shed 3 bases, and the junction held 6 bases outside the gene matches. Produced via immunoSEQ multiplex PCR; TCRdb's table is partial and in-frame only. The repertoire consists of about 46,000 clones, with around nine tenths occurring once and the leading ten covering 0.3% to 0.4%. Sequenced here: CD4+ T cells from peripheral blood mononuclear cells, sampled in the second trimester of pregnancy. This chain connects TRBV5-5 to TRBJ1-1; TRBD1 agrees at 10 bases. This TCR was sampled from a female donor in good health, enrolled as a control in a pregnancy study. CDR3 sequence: CASSRTGGKDTEAFF. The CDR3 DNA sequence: TGTGCCAGCAGCAGGACAGGGGGGAAGGACACTGAAGCTTTCTTT.